This T cell receptor beta chain is drawn from a study of T cells after yellow fever vaccination. The 5'RACE template-switching step produced TCR cDNA and added a universal primer site and UMIs. TCRdb passed the 5' RACE reads through MiXCR, listing each CDR3 protein once. The profile shows approximately 300,000 distinct CDR3 sequences, roughly 10% of them singletons. CDR3 length: 13 residues. CDR1 MNHNS and CDR2 SASEGT come from the germline V gene. V was clipped by 7 bases and J by 5 bases, with 14 bases between them. In this sample, this clonotype turned up a few times. The antigen is undetermined. Study-wide results and limits: Compared with primary, the secondary response was weaker and peaked at day 5, not 15. FACS-sorted repertoires might harbor abundant contaminating clonotypes from the bulk population.

The sequence derives from a man aged 18 to 30 who received the YFV17D yellow fever vaccine. Specimen: CD4+ T cells sorted from PBMCs, collected 45 days after the yellow fever booster vaccination. V is TRBV6-1 and J is TRBJ2-5, with TRBD1 as a possible D gene (5 bases). CDR3 amino acids: CASTGFFLETQYF. The CDR3 nucleotides are TGTGCCAGCACAGGGTTCTTCTTGGAGACCCAGTACTTC.